The 28 T cell receptor beta chains presented below share a single source sample, sequenced in a study of neurological immune-mediated disorders. TCRdb processed the 5' RACE reads anew with MiXCR; each CDR3 protein has one entry. The repertoire consists of 45,000 to 60,000 distinct CDR3 sequences, with around 3.6% occurring once and the leading ten covering 1.6%. Sequenced material: PBMCs. All receptors come from a young man with multiple sclerosis.

Ten or more counts support this clonotype. The V gene is TRBV20-1, the J gene TRBJ1-1; 10 positions agree with TRBD1. Germline CDR1 is DFQATT and CDR2 is SNEGSKA (reference sequence). This CDR3 has 14 residues. V was pared by 5 bases and J by 5 bases, with 8 bases of the junction left unmatched. CDR3 sequence reads: CSAEGDRGSTEAFF. CDR3 nucleotide sequence: TGCAGTGCTGAGGGGGACAGGGGTTCGACTGAAGCTTTCTTT.

This clonotype was seen repeatedly, ten times or more. The chain uses TRBV7-2 and TRBJ2-2; the match to TRBD1 covers 7 bases. The CDR3 covers 13 residues. The ends lost 6 bases at V and 3 bases at J; junction bases unmatched: 1. CDR1 and CDR2 (germline): SGHTA, FQGNSA. CDR3 in amino acids: CASSRGHTGELFF. CDR3 DNA: TGTGCCAGCAGTAGGGGGCACACCGGGGAGCTGTTTTTT.

This clonotype was counted ten times or more. V usage is TRBV7-9 and J usage is TRBJ2-7; 7 bases map to TRBD1. The germline V gene has CDR1 SEHNR and CDR2 FQNEAQ (reference sequence). Trimming at V came to 1 base and at J to 7 bases, leaving 16 bases not matched to a gene. CDR3 size: 17 residues. CDR3 nucleotides: TGTGCCAGCAGCTTAGGGCCCGAACAGGGGCTATCGGGAGAGCAGTACTTC. It is translated as CASSLGPEQGLSGEQYF. The full variable domain, in which reference TRBV7-9 and TRBJ2-7 provide the parts outside the CDR3, is DTGVSQNPRHKITKRGQNVTFRCDPISEHNRLYWYRQTLGQGPEFLTYFQNEAQLEKSRLLSDRFSAERPKGSFSTLEIQRTEQGDSAMYLCASSLGPEQGLSGEQYFGPGTRLTVT.

This clonotype was seen repeatedly, ten times or more. This rearrangement joins TRBV7-9 to TRBJ2-1; TRBD2 agrees at 7 bases. Germline V CDR1 and CDR2: SEHNR, FQNEAQ (reference sequence). The CDR3 loop spans 15 amino acids. With V trimmed by 2 bases and J by 5 bases, 6 bases remained unmatched. The CDR3 is CASSLSLADNNEQFF. Here the CDR3 DNA reads TGTGCCAGCAGCTTAAGTCTAGCGGACAACAATGAGCAGTTCTTC.

V usage is TRBV29-1 and J usage is TRBJ2-7; D not resolved. The CDR3 is 12 amino acids. CDR1 is SQVTM and CDR2 is ANQGSEA in the germline V gene. The ends were cut back, 6 bases at V and 5 bases at J, with 14 bases in the middle. The CDR3 sequence: CSVSLGYNEQYF. CDR3 bases: TGCAGCGTGTCCTTGGGATATAACGAGCAGTACTTC.

This clonotype was counted at least ten times. This chain joins TRBV12-3 or TRBV12-4 and TRBJ1-2; 7 positions match TRBD1. This CDR3 comprises 13 residues. The V and J ends lost 2 bases and 4 bases, in that order; junction bases with no gene match: 1. CDR3 sequence (DNA): TGTGCCAGCAGTTTACAGGGGGGCTATGGCTACACCTTC. Translated, it gives CASSLQGGYGYTF.

This clonotype showed up just a few times. The chain recombines TRBV6-5 with TRBJ2-2; no clear D gene. This CDR3 comprises 14 residues. The V gene's germline CDR1 is MNHEY and CDR2 SVGAGI. V shed 4 bases and J shed 1 base, with 7 bases lying between them. As DNA, the CDR3 is TGTGCCAGCAGTTTAGGAAAGAACACCGGGGAGCTGTTTTTT. It is translated as CASSLGKNTGELFF.

At least ten counts were recorded for this clonotype. The chain is built from TRBV5-1 and TRBJ2-1; D is undetermined. The length of the CDR3 is 14 residues. Per germline, CDR1 SGHRS and CDR2 YFSETQ. Trimming took 0 bases from V and 5 from J, leaving 9 bases between them. In DNA, the CDR3 is TGCGCCAGCAGCTTGGGGGTCGCGGACAATGAGCAGTTCTTC. Protein sequence: CASSLGVADNEQFF.

This clonotype has a handful of counts. The J gene is TRBJ2-1, the V gene TRBV6-2 or TRBV6-3; the D gene is possibly TRBD2 (6 bases). Germline V CDR1 and CDR2: MNHEY, SVGEGT. V shed 6 bases and J shed 9 bases, with 15 bases lying between them. The CDR3 length is 13 residues. CDR3: CASSIREFVEQFF. The CDR3 DNA follows: TGTGCCAGCAGCATACGGGAGTTTGTTGAGCAGTTCTTC.

This clonotype was seen at least ten times. This sequence joins TRBV4-1 and TRBJ2-7; TRBD1 aligns across 8 bases. The CDR3 has 14 amino acids. The germline gives CDR1 MGHRA, CDR2 YSYEKL. J was trimmed by 5 bases and V by 4 bases; bases with no gene match: 7. For the CDR3, the DNA is TGCGCCAGCAGCCTTCGACAGGGGCCAGACGAGCAGTACTTC. This codes for CASSLRQGPDEQYF.

This clonotype was detected many times. The J gene is TRBJ2-7, the V gene TRBV3-1, with 8 positions matching TRBD1. V was clipped by 5 bases and J by 1 base; unmatched bases: 10. Germline-derived CDR1 and CDR2 are LGHDT and YNNKEL (reference sequence). The CDR3 extends over 16 amino acids. The CDR3 coding sequence is TGTGCCAGCAGCATCGGTGTGGACAGGGTTTCCTACGAGCAGTACTTC. Protein: CASSIGVDRVSYEQYF.

The table lists this clonotype with many counts. This sequence joins TRBV12-3 or TRBV12-4 and TRBJ1-1; D is uncertain. V was pared by 6 bases and J by 0 bases, with 20 bases between. The CDR3 has 17 amino acids. CDR3 region: CASSRRSLRAMNTEAFF. Written as DNA, the CDR3 is TGTGCCAGCAGCCGAAGGAGTCTGAGGGCCATGAACACTGAAGCTTTCTTT.

This clonotype was found many times. The V gene is TRBV5-1, the J gene TRBJ2-1; D unresolved. The CDR3 totals 13 residues. Germline CDR1 and CDR2: SGHRS and YFSETQ. Between the trimmed V and J ends, which lost 2 bases and 7 bases, there was a span of 10 bases. DNA of the CDR3: TGCGCCAGCAGCTTATCTGGGTTTAATGAGCAGTTCTTC. It yields the protein CASSLSGFNEQFF.

In this sample, this clonotype turned up many times. The chain employs TRBV15 and TRBJ2-5, with a tentative D call TRBD2 (5 bases). V lost 0 bases, J lost 8 bases, and 16 bases lay in between. This CDR3 is built from 15 residues. Per germline, CDR1 LNHNV and CDR2 YYDKDF (reference sequence). For the CDR3, the DNA is TGTGCCACCAGCAGAGATTTAGCCTCGTCGGGAACCCAGTACTTC. Translated, it gives CATSRDLASSGTQYF. Filled out from reference TRBV15 and TRBJ2-5, the complete variable domain reads DAMVIQNPRYQVTQFGKPVTLSCSQTLNHNVMYWYQQKSSQAPKLLFHYYDKDFNNEADTPDNFQSRRPNTSFCFLDIRSPGLGDTAMYLCATSRDLASSGTQYFGPGTRLLVL.

This clonotype was observed a handful of times. This chain links TRBV5-1 with TRBJ2-1, with unresolved D. CDR3 length equals 13 residues. The ends were cut back, 2 bases at V and 6 bases at J, with 9 bases in the middle. In germline, CDR1 is SGHRS, CDR2 YFSETQ. This CDR3 is CASSFTRANEQFF. CDR3 nucleotide sequence: TGCGCCAGCAGCTTCACAAGGGCCAATGAGCAGTTCTTC.

The V gene is TRBV10-2, the J gene TRBJ2-3; D unresolved. Germline-derived CDR1 and CDR2 are WSHSY and SAAADI. Deletions cut 2 bases from V and 2 bases from J, with 11 bases between. The CDR3 spans 15 residues. The CDR3 here is CASSEVGRSTDTQYF. CDR3 DNA sequence: TGCGCCAGCAGTGAGGTTGGCAGATCCACAGATACGCAGTATTTT.

At least ten counts were recorded for this clonotype. The chain uses TRBV14 and TRBJ1-5, with D unclear. From germline, CDR1 is SGHDN and CDR2 FVKESK. CDR3 size: 14 residues. Trimming removed 3 bases from V and 0 bases from J, with 6 bases in between. The CDR3 bases are TGTGCCAGCAGCCAGGGATATAGCAATCAGCCCCAGCATTTT. This gives the protein CASSQGYSNQPQHF.

The chain employs TRBV19 and TRBJ1-2, with 7 bases lining up with TRBD1. Germline V gives CDR1 LNHDA, CDR2 SQIVND (reference sequence). The V and J ends lost 4 bases and 4 bases, in that order; junction bases with no gene match: 9. This CDR3 comprises 15 residues. The DNA of the CDR3 is TGTGCCAGTAGTAAGGCCGGGACAGAGATCTATGGCTACACCTTC. This translates into CASSKAGTEIYGYTF.

This clonotype was seen at least ten times. This chain connects TRBV29-1 to TRBJ2-4; maybe TRBD1 (6 bases). The length of the CDR3 is 15 residues. Germline V gene sequence: CDR1 SQVTM, CDR2 ANQGSEA. Trimming took 3 bases from V and 5 from J, leaving 17 bases between them. CDR3 region: CSVEFTGPYENIQYF. DNA of the CDR3: TGCAGCGTTGAGTTCACAGGGCCTTATGAAAACATTCAGTACTTC.

Many counts were recorded for this clonotype. The CDR3 reads CATRPRVISNQPQHF. As DNA, the CDR3 is TGCGCCACCAGGCCAAGGGTTATTAGCAATCAGCCCCAGCATTTT. The rearrangement joins TRBV4-1 to TRBJ1-5; no reliable D call. The germline gives CDR1 MGHRA, CDR2 YSYEKL. V lost 10 bases and J 0 bases, leaving 16 bases between the germline ends. The length of the CDR3 is 15 residues.

The table lists this clonotype with many counts. The chain couples TRBV5-1 to TRBJ2-3; perhaps TRBD2 as D (5 bases). This CDR3 comprises 14 residues. Deletions cut 5 bases from V and 3 bases from J, with 13 bases between. The germline V gene has CDR1 SGHRS and CDR2 YFSETQ. The CDR3, as DNA: TGCGCCAGCAGGGACTTTTGGGTTACAGATACGCAGTATTTT. This sequence encodes CASRDFWVTDTQYF. The full variable domain, its missing parts supplied by reference TRBV5-1 and TRBJ2-3, is KAGVTQTPRYLIKTRGQQVTLSCSPISGHRSVSWYQQTPGQGLQFLFEYFSETQRNKGNFPGRFSGRQFSNSRSEMNVSTLELGDSALYLCASRDFWVTDTQYFGPGTRLTVL.

This clonotype was seen more than once but under ten times. V and J are TRBV18 and TRBJ1-3; D may be TRBD1 (6 bases). With 3 bases removed from V and 0 bases from J, the gap between germline ends came to 15 bases. This CDR3 is built from 17 residues. Germline V gene sequence: CDR1 KGHSH, CDR2 LQKENI. CDR3 sequence (DNA): TGTGCCAGCTCACCTCAAAATCCAGGGGACTCTGGAAACACCATATATTTT. Protein sequence: CASSPQNPGDSGNTIYF.

This clonotype has only a few counts. J is TRBJ1-2 and V is TRBV7-9, with D possibly being TRBD1 (6 bases). The CDR3 spans 16 residues. The germline CDR1 and CDR2 sequences are SEHNR and FQNEAQ (reference sequence). Trimming removed 0 bases at V and 7 bases at J, with 18 bases between. The CDR3 spells CASSLAGARGYSGYTF. CDR3 coding DNA: TGTGCCAGCAGCTTAGCGGGGGCCAGGGGATACAGTGGCTACACCTTC.

This clonotype was picked up many times. The chain is built from TRBV7-3 and TRBJ2-3; 8 bases agree with TRBD2. The CDR3 is 14 amino acids. V was clipped by 5 bases and J by 1 base; unmatched bases: 2. Germline V gives CDR1 SGHTA, CDR2 FQGTGA. Here the CDR3 reads CASSPGGGTDTQYF. The CDR3 bases are TGTGCCAGCAGCCCCGGGGGGGGCACAGATACGCAGTATTTT.

This clonotype was counted many times. The chain carries TRBV5-1 and TRBJ1-4; D gene ambiguous. V was clipped by 1 base and J by 8 bases, with 12 bases between them. Germline V lookup: CDR1 SGHRS, CDR2 YFSETQ. This CDR3 comprises 14 residues. CDR3 nucleotide sequence: TGCGCCAGCAGCTTGCTGGGTCGTGGAGAAAAACTGTTTTTT. This encodes CASSLLGRGEKLFF. Full variable domain (missing parts from reference TRBV5-1 and TRBJ1-4): KAGVTQTPRYLIKTRGQQVTLSCSPISGHRSVSWYQQTPGQGLQFLFEYFSETQRNKGNFPGRFSGRQFSNSRSEMNVSTLELGDSALYLCASSLLGRGEKLFFGSGTQLSVL.

About this clonotype itself: A clone one base away is much larger, so this may be a read error. The genes are TRBV10-2 and TRBJ2-7, with D perhaps assigned TRBD1 or TRBD2 (5 bases each). Germline-derived CDR1 and CDR2 are WSHSY and SAAADI. The CDR3 spans 12 residues. CDR3 nucleotides: TGCACCAGCAGGGAGACCAACTACGAGCAGTACTTC. Protein sequence: CTSRETNYEQYF.

This clonotype came up many times. An end of the junction does not agree with germline; a read error may underlie this. V gene TRBV5-6 combines with J gene TRBJ1-6; 8 nucleotides align to TRBD1. The CDR3 extends over 14 amino acids. Germline V gene sequence: CDR1 SGHDT, CDR2 YYEEEE. The CDR3 reads CASSPDREGPPLNF. The CDR3 DNA is TGTGCCAGCAGCCCGGACAGGGAAGGGCCACCCCTCAACTTT.

The sample holds many counts of this clonotype. CDR3 in DNA: TGTGCCAGCAGCGACGGGGCAGCTGCCTGGGGATGGACTGAAGCTTTCTTT. It codes for CASSDGAAAWGWTEAFF. This sequence joins TRBV5-6 and TRBJ1-1; maybe TRBD1 (5 bases). CDR1 SGHDT and CDR2 YYEEEE come from the germline V gene. V gave up 4 bases and J gave up 5 bases, with 24 bases separating them. The CDR3 sequence is 17 residues long.